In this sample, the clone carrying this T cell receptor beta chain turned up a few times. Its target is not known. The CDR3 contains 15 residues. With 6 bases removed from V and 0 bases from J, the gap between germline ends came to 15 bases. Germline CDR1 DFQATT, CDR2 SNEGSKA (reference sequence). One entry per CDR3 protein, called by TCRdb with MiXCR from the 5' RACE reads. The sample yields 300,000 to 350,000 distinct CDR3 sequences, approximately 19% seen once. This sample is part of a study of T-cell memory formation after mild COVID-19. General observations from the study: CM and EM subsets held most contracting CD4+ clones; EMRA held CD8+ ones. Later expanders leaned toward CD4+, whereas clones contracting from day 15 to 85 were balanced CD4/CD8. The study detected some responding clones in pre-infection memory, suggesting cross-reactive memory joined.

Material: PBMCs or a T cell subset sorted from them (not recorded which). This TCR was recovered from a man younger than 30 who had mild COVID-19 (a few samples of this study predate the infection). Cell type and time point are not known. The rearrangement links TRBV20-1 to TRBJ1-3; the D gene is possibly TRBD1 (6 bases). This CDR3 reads CSAARTVGSGNTIYF. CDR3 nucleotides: TGCAGTGCCGCCAGGACAGTGGGCTCTGGAAACACCATATATTTT.